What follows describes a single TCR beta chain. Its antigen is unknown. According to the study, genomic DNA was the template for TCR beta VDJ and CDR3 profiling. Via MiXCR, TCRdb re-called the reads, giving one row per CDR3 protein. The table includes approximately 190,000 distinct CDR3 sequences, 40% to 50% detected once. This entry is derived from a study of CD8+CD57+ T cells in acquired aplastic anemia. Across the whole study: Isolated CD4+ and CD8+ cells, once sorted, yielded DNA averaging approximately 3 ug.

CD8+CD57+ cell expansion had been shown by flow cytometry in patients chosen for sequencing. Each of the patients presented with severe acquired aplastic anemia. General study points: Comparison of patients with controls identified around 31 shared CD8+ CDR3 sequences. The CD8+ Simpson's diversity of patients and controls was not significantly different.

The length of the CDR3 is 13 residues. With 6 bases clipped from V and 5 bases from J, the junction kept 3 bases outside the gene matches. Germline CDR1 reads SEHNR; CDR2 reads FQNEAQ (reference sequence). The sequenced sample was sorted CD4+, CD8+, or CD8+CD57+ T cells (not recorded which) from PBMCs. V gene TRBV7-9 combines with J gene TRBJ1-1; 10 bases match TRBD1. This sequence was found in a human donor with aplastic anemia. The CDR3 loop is CASSRTGGTEAFF. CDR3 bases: TGTGCCAGCAGTCGGACAGGGGGTACTGAAGCTTTCTTT.